Presented here are 19 T cell receptor beta chains from one specimen sequenced in a study of T cells in Graves' hyperthyroidism and ophthalmopathy. The CDR3 regions of TCR beta were amplified from RNA transcripts. First-round RT-PCR targeting the TCR CDR3 was performed with the HTBI primer set. In TCRdb, the multiplex PCR reads were re-called with MiXCR into one record per CDR3 protein. The sample yields about 530,000 distinct CDR3 sequences, about a sixth seen once. Material: blood. These receptors were taken from a woman aged 18-30 years with Graves' ophthalmopathy.

The gene calls are TRBV20-1 and TRBJ2-7; D is undetermined. Trimming cost V 3 bases and J 3 bases, with 9 bases left between them. This CDR3 region has 12 residues. Germline V CDR1 and CDR2: DFQATT, SNEGSKA (reference sequence). CDR3 DNA sequence: TGCAGTGCTAGGGCGATCGACTACGAGCAGTACTTC. It is translated as CSARAIDYEQYF.

There are many counts of this clonotype. V and J are TRBV6-5 and TRBJ1-2; D is uncertain. CDR1 is MNHEY, CDR2 SVGAGI, per germline. The CDR3 is made up of 15 amino acids. V was trimmed by 0 bases and J by 7 bases, leaving 15 bases between them. Written as DNA, the CDR3 is TGTGCCAGCAGTTACTCGGGCAGGAGCGGTCGTGGCTACACCTTC. It specifies CASSYSGRSGRGYTF.

This clonotype has at least ten counts. The chain carries TRBV7-9 and TRBJ2-7; D call uncertain. The CDR3 has 14 amino acids. V lost 4 bases and J lost 0, with 10 bases in between. CDR1 SEHNR and CDR2 FQNEAQ come from the germline V gene (reference sequence). CDR3 region: CASSSANLSYEQYF. CDR3 coding DNA: TGTGCCAGCAGCTCAGCGAACCTCTCCTACGAGCAGTACTTC.

This clonotype was counted between two and nine times. The CDR3 coding sequence is TGTGCCAGCAGCCAAGAACGGGGGCTCGAAGCTTTCTTT. It specifies CASSQERGLEAFF. This chain connects TRBV11-2 to TRBJ1-1; perhaps TRBD1 as D (6 bases). V was pared by 5 bases and J by 8 bases, with 15 bases between. Germline V gene sequence: CDR1 SGHAT, CDR2 FQNNGV. This CDR3 spans 13 amino acids.

The chain employs TRBV2 and TRBJ1-4; TRBD1 matches 11 bases. V was clipped by 6 bases and J by 7 bases; unmatched bases: 7. The CDR3 is made up of 15 amino acids. Germline CDR1 is SNHLY and CDR2 is FYNNEI. CDR3 coding DNA: TGTGCCAGCAGATCCCGGACAGGGGGCCTTGAAAAACTGTTTTTT. Protein product: CASRSRTGGLEKLFF.

The chain uses TRBV30 and TRBJ2-7; 10 bases are shared with TRBD2. The CDR3 has 15 residues. Germline V gene sequence: CDR1 GTSNPN, CDR2 SVGIG (reference sequence). J lost 4 bases, V lost 1 base, and 7 bases had no gene match. This chain's CDR3 is CAWSAKTSGIYEQYF. CDR3 in DNA: TGTGCCTGGAGTGCGAAAACTAGCGGGATTTACGAGCAGTACTTC. The full variable domain, in which reference TRBV30 and TRBJ2-7 provide the parts outside the CDR3, is SQTIHQWPATLVQPVGSPLSLECTVEGTSNPNLYWYRQAAGRGLQLLFYSVGIGQISSEVPQNLSASRPQDRQFILSSKKLLLSDSGFYLCAWSAKTSGIYEQYFGPGTRLTVT.

Many counts were recorded for this clonotype. This sequence joins TRBV2 and TRBJ1-2, with D hard to call. There are 12 residues in the CDR3. The V and J ends lost 8 bases and 6 bases respectively, with 13 bases between them. The germline V gene encodes CDR1 SNHLY and CDR2 FYNNEI. CDR3 in DNA: TGTGCCAGCGGCTCCCGGGAGAATGGCTACACCTTC. Residues: CASGSRENGYTF.

This clonotype occurred many times. The junction and the germline gene differ at one end; a read error may be behind it. This chain joins TRBV7-8 and TRBJ1-1; tentatively, D is TRBD1 (5 bases). The CDR3 is 14 residues long. Germline V gene sequence: CDR1 SGHVS, CDR2 FQNEAQ. The CDR3, as DNA: TGCGCCAGCAGCTTGGAGGGGCTCGGCACTGAAGCTTTCTTT. This codes for CASSLEGLGTEAFF.

This clonotype was detected many times. The genes are TRBV29-1 and TRBJ2-7; 8 bases fit TRBD1. CDR1 SQVTM and CDR2 ANQGSEA come from the germline V gene. Losses at the gene ends were 1 base for V and 5 bases for J; bases not matched to a gene: 7. This CDR3 has 14 amino acids. The CDR3 protein is CSVEGGDRIHEQYF. The CDR3 coding sequence is TGCAGCGTTGAAGGGGGGGACAGGATCCACGAGCAGTACTTC.

Many counts were recorded for this clonotype. The rearrangement links TRBV6-5 to TRBJ1-2; D unresolved. Trimming shortened V by 0 bases and J by 5 bases, and 10 bases separated the two germline ends. The CDR3 loop spans 14 amino acids. Per the germline V gene, CDR1 is MNHEY and CDR2 is SVGAGI. The CDR3: CASSYSSWDYGYTF. As DNA, the CDR3 is TGTGCCAGCAGTTACTCTTCATGGGATTATGGCTACACCTTC.

This clonotype was counted ten times or more. This chain uses TRBV28 with TRBJ1-3; 9 nucleotides match TRBD1. The germline V gene has CDR1 MDHEN and CDR2 SYDVKM. This CDR3 has 17 amino acids. Unmatched junction bases numbered 8, after V lost 4 bases and J lost 1 base. CDR3 coding DNA: TGTGCCAGCAGTTCACTTCCGGGACAGGGATCTGGAAACACCATATATTTT. This sequence encodes CASSSLPGQGSGNTIYF.

In this sample, this clonotype turned up many times. The chain employs TRBV7-3 and TRBJ1-1; the D is unclear. V was shortened by 6 bases and J by 3 bases, with 14 bases between the two germline ends. The length of the CDR3 is 14 residues. Germline V gives CDR1 SGHTA, CDR2 FQGTGA. The CDR3 spells CASSYNGVYTEAFF. For the CDR3, the DNA is TGTGCCAGCAGTTATAACGGGGTATACACTGAAGCTTTCTTT.

Ten or more counts support this clonotype. The V gene is TRBV11-3, the J gene TRBJ2-2; 7 bases line up with TRBD2. V gave up 5 bases and J gave up 2 bases; unmatched junction bases: 11. The CDR3 runs to 17 residues. Germline V lookup: CDR1 SGHNT, CDR2 YENEEA. The CDR3 loop is CASSLHRGGVNTGELFF. Here the CDR3 DNA reads TGTGCCAGCAGCCTCCATCGGGGAGGGGTCAACACCGGGGAGCTGTTTTTT.

The J gene is TRBJ1-6, the V gene TRBV6-1; 8 bases are shared with TRBD1. J lost 7 bases, V lost 6 bases, and 5 bases had no gene match. CDR1 MNHNS and CDR2 SASEGT come from the germline V gene. The CDR3 has 14 amino acids. CDR3 nucleotides: TGTGCCAGCAGCCAGGGGGCCGGCAATTCACCCCTCCACTTT. It yields the protein CASSQGAGNSPLHF.

This clonotype showed up just a few times. An end of the junction does not agree with germline; a read error may underlie this. The chain is built from TRBV6-1 and TRBJ2-3; 11 bases line up with TRBD1. This CDR3 spans 15 amino acids. Germline-derived CDR1 and CDR2 are MNHNS and SASEGT. CDR3 region: CASSEGTGGADTRYF. CDR3 DNA sequence: TGTGCCAGCAGTGAAGGGACAGGGGGCGCAGATACGCGGTATTTT.

The CDR3 spells CASSLGQHNEKLFF. CDR3 in DNA: TGTGCCAGCAGTTTGGGACAGCATAATGAAAAACTGTTTTTT. The chain employs TRBV12-3 or TRBV12-4 and TRBJ1-4, with TRBD1 matching 7 bases. This CDR3 is 14 amino acids long. V was pared by 3 bases and J by 4 bases, with 2 bases of the junction left unmatched.

This clonotype was detected many times. This rearrangement joins TRBV28 to TRBJ2-7, with TRBD2 matching 9 bases. After removal of 3 bases from V and 1 base from J, the junction contained 4 bases not matched to a gene. This CDR3 has 15 amino acids. Germline CDR1 MDHEN, CDR2 SYDVKM. The CDR3 region is CASSFPTSGSYEQYF. DNA for the CDR3: TGTGCCAGCAGTTTCCCGACTAGCGGTTCCTACGAGCAGTACTTC.

This clonotype was seen a few times. The rearrangement links TRBV12-3 or TRBV12-4 to TRBJ1-6; TRBD1 might be the D (6 bases). The ends were cut back, 1 base at V and 4 bases at J, with 8 bases in the middle. This CDR3 comprises 15 residues. Here the CDR3 reads CASSLVGQYNSPLHF. CDR3 DNA sequence: TGTGCCAGCAGTTTAGTCGGACAGTATAATTCACCCCTCCACTTT.

This clonotype was observed a handful of times. This chain uses TRBV9 with TRBJ2-3, with D unresolved. The CDR3 spans 15 residues. Germline lookup yields CDR1 SGDLS and CDR2 YYNGEE. The V end lost 0 bases, the J end lost 5 bases, and 13 bases lay between the germline ends. CDR3 protein: CASSVVASYGDTQYF. CDR3 nucleotides: TGTGCCAGCAGCGTAGTCGCGAGTTACGGAGATACGCAGTATTTT.